A single sample is the source of the 25 T cell receptor beta chains below, sequenced in a study of cytomegalovirus exposure and HLA in healthy donors. The assay was immunoSEQ multiplex PCR, and TCRdb's table has in-frame clones only and misses some. Of roughly 150,000 clones in the sample, less than 90% were seen once. Material for sequencing was PBMCs. Receptors were obtained from a woman under 30 in good health and CMV-seronegative.

This chain uses TRBV10-3 with TRBJ1-2, with D unclear. From germline, CDR1 is ENHRY and CDR2 SYGVKD. Trimming left V 7 bases short and J 6 bases short, with 9 bases between. The CDR3 is 11 residues long. DNA for the CDR3: TGTGCCATCACCGGTTCCCATGGCTACACCTTC. This gives the protein CAITGSHGYTF.

This clone appeared a single time. The chain carries TRBV7-9 and TRBJ1-4, with TRBD1 as a possible D gene (5 bases). V was trimmed by 1 base and J by 8 bases, leaving 14 bases between them. Germline V gene lookup returns CDR1 SEHNR and CDR2 FQNEAQ (reference sequence). The CDR3 extends over 15 amino acids. This CDR3 reads CASSLEVRAGEKLFF. CDR3 sequence (DNA): TGTGCCAGCAGCTTAGAAGTCAGGGCAGGGGAAAAACTGTTTTTT.

The chain employs TRBV18 and TRBJ2-7; D might be TRBD1 (5 bases). From germline, CDR1 is KGHSH and CDR2 LQKENI. The CDR3 consists of 18 residues. Trimming removed 2 bases from V and 2 bases from J, with 22 bases in between. The CDR3 nucleotides are TGTGCCAGCTCACCAATCCGCCAGGGCCTTAGCACTACCTACGAGCAGTACTTC. Amino acid sequence: CASSPIRQGLSTTYEQYF.

The V call is TRBV4-1, the J call TRBJ2-1, with D unclear. The CDR3 spans 12 residues. The germline gives CDR1 MGHRA, CDR2 YSYEKL. V lost 2 bases and J lost 7, with 6 bases in between. CDR3 bases: TGCGCCAGCAGCCAAAATTCGAATGAGCAGTTCTTC. As protein: CASSQNSNEQFF.

This clone has a single count. This sequence joins TRBV29-1 and TRBJ1-1; D might be TRBD1 (5 bases). The CDR3 is made up of 13 amino acids. Germline V gene sequence: CDR1 SQVTM, CDR2 ANQGSEA. Trimming stripped 4 bases from V and 0 bases from J, with 9 bases between. In DNA form, the CDR3 reads TGCAGCGTTGCGGGACTACTGAACACTGAAGCTTTCTTT. This encodes CSVAGLLNTEAFF.

The chain links TRBV7-9 to TRBJ1-1; no clear D gene. Germline values: CDR1 SEHNR, CDR2 FQNEAQ (reference sequence). The V end lost 5 bases, the J end lost 2 bases, and 9 bases lay between the germline ends. The CDR3 has 13 amino acids. Written as DNA, the CDR3 is TGTGCCAGCAGCCGAGGCCCTAACACTGAAGCTTTCTTT. Translated: CASSRGPNTEAFF.

This clone was detected once. The rearrangement uses TRBV2 and TRBJ2-3; 8 positions match TRBD2. V was clipped by 4 bases and J by 4 bases; unmatched bases: 4. CDR1 is SNHLY, CDR2 FYNNEI, per germline. The CDR3 is made up of 14 amino acids. CDR3 protein: CASSVRGEADTQYF. CDR3 DNA: TGTGCCAGCAGTGTGCGGGGGGAAGCAGATACGCAGTATTTT.

The chain has TRBV19 and TRBJ2-4, with a weak D call TRBD2 (5 bases). V was clipped by 6 bases and J by 8 bases, with 14 bases between them. Germline CDR1 is LNHDA and CDR2 is SQIVND (reference sequence). CDR3 length: 13 residues. The CDR3 sequence is CASSPRGPDIQYF. In DNA, the CDR3 is TGTGCCAGTAGCCCGAGAGGGCCGGACATTCAGTACTTC.

This clone has just one count. The chain combines TRBV5-1 with TRBJ1-4, with TRBD1 as a possible D gene (5 bases). Per the germline V gene, CDR1 is SGHRS and CDR2 is YFSETQ. Trimming removed 4 bases from V and 5 bases from J, with 18 bases in between. The CDR3 contains 16 residues. The CDR3 DNA reads TGCGCCAGCAGCCCCGCTACAGGTGGGAAAAATGAAAAACTGTTTTTT. Amino acid sequence: CASSPATGGKNEKLFF.

V usage is TRBV7-2 and J usage is TRBJ1-1, with 9 bases matching TRBD1. With 4 bases clipped from V and 10 bases from J, the junction kept 10 bases outside the gene matches. CDR1 SGHTA and CDR2 FQGNSA come from the germline V gene. CDR3 length equals 14 residues. The CDR3 DNA sequence: TGTGCCAGCAGCTCCGACAGGGGGTACAAGGGAGCTTTCTTT. As protein: CASSSDRGYKGAFF.

The rearrangement uses TRBV12-5 and TRBJ2-1; TRBD2 aligns across 8 bases. This CDR3 spans 16 amino acids. V lost 0 bases and J lost 3; bases outside the gene matches: 4. Germline V CDR1 and CDR2: LGHNT, FRNRAP. The CDR3 nucleotides are TGTGCTAGTGGTTTGGTAATGGGACTAGACTACAATGAGCAGTTCTTC. This codes for CASGLVMGLDYNEQFF.

The gene calls are TRBV30 and TRBJ2-7; D remains unclear. Trimming removed 3 bases at V and 0 bases at J, with 21 bases between. Germline values: CDR1 GTSNPN, CDR2 SVGIG (reference sequence). This CDR3 spans 17 amino acids. This CDR3 is CAWSGTLRDSRSYEQYF. CDR3 sequence (DNA): TGTGCCTGGAGCGGAACCCTGAGAGACTCTCGCTCCTACGAGCAGTACTTC.

The genes are TRBV2 and TRBJ1-1; 9 nucleotides match TRBD1. Germline CDR1 and CDR2: SNHLY and FYNNEI. CDR3 length: 17 residues. The J segment lost 0 bases and the V segment lost 8 bases, leaving 13 bases of the junction unmatched. CDR3 sequence reads: CASGRLGTGLMNTEAFF. The DNA of the CDR3 is TGTGCCAGCGGGCGTCTCGGGACAGGGCTGATGAACACTGAAGCTTTCTTT.

The chain recombines TRBV14 with TRBJ2-3, with 9 bases fitting TRBD1. Germline V gives CDR1 SGHDN, CDR2 FVKESK. This CDR3 region has 16 residues. V dropped 6 bases and J dropped 5; count of bases not matched to a gene: 12. The CDR3 is CASSQGIRDRVDTQYF. As DNA, the CDR3 is TGTGCCAGCAGTCAGGGGATCCGGGACAGGGTAGATACGCAGTATTTT.

V and J are TRBV9 and TRBJ1-1; 10 nucleotides line up with TRBD1. J gave up 4 bases and V 1 base, and 4 bases lay outside the gene matches. The V gene's germline CDR1 is SGDLS and CDR2 YYNGEE. The CDR3 consists of 15 residues. The DNA for the CDR3 is TGTGCCAGCAGCGTAAATGACAGGGGGCCCACTGAAGCTTTCTTT. It codes for CASSVNDRGPTEAFF.

The chain recombines TRBV6-1 with TRBJ1-2, with D unresolved. Germline V gives CDR1 MNHNS, CDR2 SASEGT. The CDR3 is made up of 14 amino acids. V shed 1 base and J shed 4 bases, with 10 bases lying between them. CDR3 DNA: TGTGCCAGCAGTGAAGGCGAGTATCCCTATGGCTACACCTTC. Residues: CASSEGEYPYGYTF.

The chain links TRBV4-3 to TRBJ2-7; 13 bases match TRBD2. J gave up 3 bases and V 0 bases, and 5 bases lay outside the gene matches. This CDR3 region has 17 residues. The germline CDR1 and CDR2 sequences are LGHNA and YSLEER. The CDR3 DNA reads as TGCGCCAGCAGCCAAGAAACTAGCGGGAGGGGTAGCTACGAGCAGTACTTC. Translation: CASSQETSGRGSYEQYF.

The rearrangement links TRBV9 to TRBJ2-7, with D tentatively TRBD2 (6 bases). The V gene lost 0 bases and the J gene lost 6 bases, with 10 bases spanning the gap. The CDR3 is 13 amino acids. The V gene's germline CDR1 is SGDLS and CDR2 YYNGEE. As DNA, the CDR3 is TGTGCCAGCAGCGTAGGGAGGGCAGGCGAGCAGTACTTC. Translating it yields CASSVGRAGEQYF.

V gene TRBV6-5 combines with J gene TRBJ2-7; tentative D call: TRBD2 (6 bases). The CDR3 has 14 residues. Germline CDR1 and CDR2: MNHEY and SVGAGI. The ends were cut back, 4 bases at V and 4 bases at J, with 14 bases in the middle. DNA for the CDR3: TGTGCCAGCAGTTCCCCGTCTCGGGGGTACGAGCAGTACTTC. Translation gives CASSSPSRGYEQYF.

The chain recombines TRBV11-2 with TRBJ2-3, with D maybe TRBD1 (6 bases). This CDR3 is built from 14 residues. The ends were cut back, 1 base at V and 2 bases at J, with 7 bases in the middle. CDR1 is SGHAT, CDR2 FQNNGV, per germline. CDR3 sequence: CASSLGDTTDTQYF. In nucleotides, the CDR3 is TGTGCCAGCAGCTTAGGGGACACCACAGATACGCAGTATTTT.

The chain recombines TRBV7-9 with TRBJ1-2; 7 bases align to TRBD1. This CDR3 has 15 amino acids. Per the germline V gene, CDR1 is SEHNR and CDR2 is FQNEAQ (reference sequence). V dropped 3 bases and J dropped 3; count of bases not matched to a gene: 7. This CDR3 is CASSFVGQTDYGYTF. Written as DNA, the CDR3 is TGTGCCAGCAGCTTCGTGGGACAGACTGACTATGGCTACACCTTC. The whole variable domain, filled in from reference TRBV7-9 and TRBJ1-2, reads DTGVSQNPRHKITKRGQNVTFRCDPISEHNRLYWYRQTLGQGPEFLTYFQNEAQLEKSRLLSDRFSAERPKGSFSTLEIQRTEQGDSAMYLCASSFVGQTDYGYTFGSGTRLTVV.

The rearrangement uses TRBV19 and TRBJ1-1, with a tentative D call TRBD1 (5 bases). V was clipped by 2 bases and J by 9 bases, with 13 bases between them. This CDR3 comprises 13 residues. Per the germline V gene, CDR1 is LNHDA and CDR2 is SQIVND (reference sequence). CDR3 sequence: CASSIREGTQAFF. The CDR3 DNA reads as TGTGCCAGTAGTATAAGGGAGGGGACTCAAGCTTTCTTT.

The chain uses TRBV7-9 and TRBJ1-3; unclear D gene. The ends were cut back, 5 bases at V and 0 bases at J, with 11 bases in the middle. The CDR3 length is 15 residues. Looked up from germline, CDR1 is SEHNR and CDR2 is FQNEAQ (reference sequence). The CDR3 is CASSLDGNSGNTIYF. The DNA of the CDR3 is TGTGCCAGCAGCCTAGACGGTAACTCTGGAAACACCATATATTTT.

The genes are TRBV5-1 and TRBJ1-2, with a tentative D call TRBD1 (5 bases). V lost 4 bases and J lost 4, with 8 bases in between. Germline assignment: CDR1 SGHRS and CDR2 YFSETQ. This CDR3 is 12 amino acids long. Here the CDR3 reads CASSRGGYGYTF. The CDR3 DNA reads as TGCGCCAGCAGCAGGGGAGGCTATGGCTACACCTTC. Full variable domain (missing parts from reference TRBV5-1 and TRBJ1-2): KAGVTQTPRYLIKTRGQQVTLSCSPISGHRSVSWYQQTPGQGLQFLFEYFSETQRNKGNFPGRFSGRQFSNSRSEMNVSTLELGDSALYLCASSRGGYGYTFGSGTRLTVV.

J is TRBJ1-6 and V is TRBV2, with unresolved D. CDR1 and CDR2 from the germline V gene are SNHLY and FYNNEI. The CDR3 is made up of 12 amino acids. With 5 bases removed from V and 9 bases from J, the gap between germline ends came to 8 bases. Written as DNA, the CDR3 is TGTGCCAGCAGTCGAGGAGTTTCACCCCTCCACTTT. Residues: CASSRGVSPLHF.